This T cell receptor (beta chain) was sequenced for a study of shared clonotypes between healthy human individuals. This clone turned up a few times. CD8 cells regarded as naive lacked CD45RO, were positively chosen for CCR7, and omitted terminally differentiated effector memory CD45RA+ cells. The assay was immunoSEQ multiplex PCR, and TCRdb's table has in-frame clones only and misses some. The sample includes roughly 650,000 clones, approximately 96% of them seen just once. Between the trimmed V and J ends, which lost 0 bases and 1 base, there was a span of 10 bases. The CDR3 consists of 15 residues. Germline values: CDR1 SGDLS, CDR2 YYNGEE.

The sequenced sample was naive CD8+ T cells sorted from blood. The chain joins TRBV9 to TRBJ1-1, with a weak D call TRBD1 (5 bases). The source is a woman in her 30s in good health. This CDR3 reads CASSVGDWANTEAFF. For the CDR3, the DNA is TGTGCCAGCAGCGTAGGGGACTGGGCGAACACTGAAGCTTTCTTT.